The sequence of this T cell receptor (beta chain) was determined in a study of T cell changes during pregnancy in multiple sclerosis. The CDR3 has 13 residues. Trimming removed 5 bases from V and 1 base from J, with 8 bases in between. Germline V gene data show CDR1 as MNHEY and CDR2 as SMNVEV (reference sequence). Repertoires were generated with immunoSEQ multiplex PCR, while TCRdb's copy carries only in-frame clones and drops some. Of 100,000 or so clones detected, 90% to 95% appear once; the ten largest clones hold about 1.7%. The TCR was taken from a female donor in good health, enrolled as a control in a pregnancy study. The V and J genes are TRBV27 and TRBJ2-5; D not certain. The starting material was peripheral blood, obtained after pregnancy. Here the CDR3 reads CASSPQAQETQYF. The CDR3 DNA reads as TGTGCCAGCAGTCCCCAGGCCCAAGAGACCCAGTACTTC.